These 17 T cell receptor beta chains came from one sample sequenced in a study of persistence of HIV-infected CD4 T cells. The antigens for these receptors are not known. Nonspecific anti-CD3/anti-CD28 bead stimulation represents the broad CD4+ T cell repertoire. Responding CD4+ T cells were sorted by upregulation of both CD40 ligand and CD69. The immunoSEQ assay was version 4, run in survey mode. Measured with immunoSEQ multiplex PCR; TCRdb has only the in-frame clones, and not every one. The table shows 35,000 to 55,000 clones, with approximately 91% occurring only once. This specimen consisted of CD4+ T cells sorted from PBMCs after approximately 18-hour stimulation, obtained from a patient who received antiretroviral therapy. These receptors were collected from an adult man with HIV who was CMV-seropositive.

The V gene is TRBV6-1, the J gene TRBJ1-4, with unresolved D. This CDR3 is 12 amino acids long. The germline V gene encodes CDR1 MNHNS and CDR2 SASEGT. Trimming cost V 2 bases and J 7 bases, with 5 bases left between them. The CDR3 sequence is CASSEHGEKLFF. The CDR3 region has the DNA TGTGCCAGCAGTGAACATGGTGAAAAACTGTTTTTT.

The rearrangement links TRBV10-3 to TRBJ1-2, with 10 bases matching TRBD1. J gave up 1 base and V 8 bases, and 10 bases lay outside the gene matches. CDR3 length: 16 amino acids. Germline assignment: CDR1 ENHRY and CDR2 SYGVKD. This chain's CDR3 is CAIGLTGGEGNYGYTF. In DNA form, the CDR3 reads TGTGCCATCGGATTGACAGGGGGCGAGGGTAACTATGGCTACACCTTC.

The table lists this clone with a count of one. This sequence joins TRBV7-2 and TRBJ2-3; no clear D. V was clipped by 1 base and J by 7 bases, with 6 bases between them. Germline V gives CDR1 SGHTA, CDR2 FQGNSA. This CDR3 has 12 amino acids. CDR3 sequence: CASSLGVNTQYF. For the CDR3, the DNA is TGTGCCAGCAGCTTAGGAGTAAATACGCAGTATTTT.

The V call is TRBV10-1, the J call TRBJ1-3; perhaps TRBD1 as D (5 bases). This CDR3 region has 14 residues. Trimming removed 6 bases at V and 2 bases at J, with 11 bases between. Germline-derived CDR1 and CDR2 are WNHNN and SYGVQD (reference sequence). Here the CDR3 DNA reads TGCGCCAGCAGGAATGGACAACCTGGAAACACCATATATTTT. Protein sequence: CASRNGQPGNTIYF.

This clone was observed a single time. The chain uses TRBV14 and TRBJ1-1; D might be TRBD1 (5 bases). The CDR3 extends over 18 amino acids. With 1 base removed from V and 2 bases from J, the gap between germline ends came to 20 bases. The germline gives CDR1 SGHDN, CDR2 FVKESK. The CDR3 region has the DNA TGTGCCAGCAGCCAAGGATGGACATCTCCAGCTCTCAACACTGAAGCTTTCTTT. This encodes CASSQGWTSPALNTEAFF.

This chain connects TRBV6-2 or TRBV6-3 to TRBJ2-1, with D possibly being TRBD1 (6 bases). There are 15 residues in the CDR3. Per the germline V gene, CDR1 is MNHEY and CDR2 is SVGEGT. Trimming removed 2 bases at V and 4 bases at J, with 12 bases between. The CDR3 here is CASSYGGPLYNEQFF. The DNA of the CDR3 is TGTGCCAGCAGTTACGGGGGCCCCCTGTACAATGAGCAGTTCTTC.

This clone has just a few counts. The chain has TRBV4-2 and TRBJ2-1; 9 bases fit TRBD2. CDR1 and CDR2 from the germline V gene are LGHNA and YNFKEQ. V was pared by 4 bases and J by 5 bases, with 18 bases of the junction left unmatched. The CDR3 totals 19 residues. CDR3 in DNA: TGTGCCAGCAGCCGGGGCGGTGCGGGGGGGCCTAAAGGGGACAATGAGCAGTTCTTC. Its protein product is CASSRGGAGGPKGDNEQFF.

The rearrangement links TRBV18 to TRBJ2-7; no definite D call. CDR3 length: 14 amino acids. Germline V gene data show CDR1 as KGHSH and CDR2 as LQKENI. Deletions cut 3 bases from V and 0 bases from J, with 9 bases between. In DNA form, the CDR3 reads TGTGCCAGCTCACCCTTATTAAGCTCCTACGAGCAGTACTTC. Translated, it gives CASSPLLSSYEQYF.

This clone has only a few counts. The chain is built from TRBV28 and TRBJ2-7, with D possibly TRBD2 on 6 matching bases. CDR3 length: 13 amino acids. Germline loops: CDR1 MDHEN, CDR2 SYDVKM. Trimming took 4 bases from V and 7 from J, leaving 14 bases between them. CDR3 in DNA: TGTGCCAGCAGTTCGGGACTCGCCGGGGAGCAGTACTTC. The encoded protein is CASSSGLAGEQYF.

The V call is TRBV2, the J call TRBJ2-2; the D gene is possibly TRBD2 (5 bases). Germline CDR1 and CDR2: SNHLY and FYNNEI. V gave up 2 bases and J gave up 4 bases, with 11 bases separating them. The CDR3 is made up of 15 amino acids. This CDR3 reads CASSERRWSTGELFF. CDR3 in DNA: TGTGCCAGCAGTGAACGGAGGTGGAGCACCGGGGAGCTGTTTTTT.

The V and J genes are TRBV3-1 (or the pseudogene TRBV3-2) and TRBJ2-7, with D tentatively TRBD2 (5 bases). The CDR3 consists of 13 residues. The V and J ends lost 2 bases and 4 bases respectively, with 9 bases between them. The germline gives CDR1 LGHDT, CDR2 YNNKEL (reference sequence). In DNA, the CDR3 is TGTGCCAGCAGCCAACAGGACTGGTACGAGCAGTACTTC. Protein sequence: CASSQQDWYEQYF.

The chain couples TRBV21-1 to TRBJ1-4; the D call in the table, TRBD1, was not verified against the DNA. TRBV21-1 is classified as a pseudogene. The CDR3 length is 15 residues. Here the CDR3 reads CASSTRTEVQEKLFF. The CDR3 DNA is TGTGCCAGCAGCACACGGACAGAAGTTCAGGAAAAACTGTTTTTT.

The CDR3 spells CASSFGQGKSAEAFF. CDR3 DNA sequence: TGTGCCAGCAGCTTCGGACAGGGGAAGTCCGCTGAAGCTTTCTTT. The rearrangement joins TRBV9 to TRBJ1-1; TRBD1 matches at 9 bases. There are 15 residues in the CDR3. In germline, CDR1 is SGDLS, CDR2 YYNGEE. V gave up 4 bases and J gave up 6 bases; unmatched junction bases: 10.

Regarding this clone: One junction end disagrees with the germline gene, perhaps due to a read error. The chain links TRBV5-6 to TRBJ2-7; 13 nucleotides match TRBD2. The V gene's germline CDR1 is SGHDT and CDR2 YYEEEE. The CDR3 consists of 14 residues. CDR3 bases: TGTGCCAGCAGCTACGGACTAGCGGGGGATAAGCAGAACTTC. Its translation: CASSYGLAGDKQNF.

CDR3 protein: CASSQAPERNQPQHF. CDR3 sequence (DNA): TGCGCCAGCAGCCAAGCGCCGGAGAGAAATCAGCCCCAGCATTTT. The chain combines TRBV4-1 with TRBJ1-5; no firm D call. This CDR3 has 15 residues. Germline V gives CDR1 MGHRA, CDR2 YSYEKL. Trimming took off 1 base at V and 4 bases at J, with 11 bases between the two ends.

The V gene is TRBV5-5, the J gene TRBJ1-1; D is undetermined. The V end was cut by 0 bases, the J end by 2 bases, with 8 bases between. Germline V lookup: CDR1 SGHKS, CDR2 YYEKEE (reference sequence). This CDR3 region has 14 residues. In DNA form, the CDR3 reads TGTGCCAGCAGCTTGGTCCCAGACAACACTGAAGCTTTCTTT. This gives the protein CASSLVPDNTEAFF.

The rearrangement joins TRBV7-2 to TRBJ1-3; D unresolved. V lost 1 base and J 2 bases, leaving 9 bases between the germline ends. The CDR3 runs 15 residues. Germline CDR1 is SGHTA and CDR2 is FQGNSA. The CDR3 DNA follows: TGTGCCAGCAGCTTAGATTCTTTTACTGGAAACACCATATATTTT. Translating it yields CASSLDSFTGNTIYF. The complete variable domain, with remaining parts taken from reference TRBV7-2 and TRBJ1-3, reads GAGVSQSPSNKVTEKGKDVELRCDPISGHTALYWYRQSLGQGLEFLIYFQGNSAPDKSGLPSDRFSAERTGGSVSTLTIQRTQQEDSAVYLCASSLDSFTGNTIYFGEGSWLTVV.